This TCR beta chain was sequenced during a study of T cells in Graves' hyperthyroidism and ophthalmopathy. Study-wide results and caveats: Researchers found most expanded thyroid clonotypes above 0.001 in blood as well. Model predictions of ophthalmopathy came a median about six months before onset.

Diagnoses were established using clinical symptoms, serum thyroxine and TRAb, thyroid ultrasound and orbital computed tomography. The authors took PBMCs from over 8.5 ml fresh peripheral blood. This clonotype was detected only a few times. Its antigen is not known. TCR beta CDR3 regions were amplified from RNA. The study used the HTBI primer set for a first-round RT-PCR of the TCR CDR3. TCRdb recomputed calls from the multiplex PCR reads with MiXCR, one row per CDR3 protein. Among some 550,000 distinct CDR3 sequences listed, 15% to 20% were seen once. The CDR3 contains 14 residues. Germline CDR1 is PRHDT and CDR2 is FYEKMQ (reference sequence). With V trimmed by 6 bases and J by 5 bases, 8 bases remained unmatched.

This chain links TRBV13 with TRBJ2-5, with 8 bases aligning to TRBD2. Sequenced input: blood. The clonotype originates from a woman in her thirties or forties with Graves' ophthalmopathy. This chain's CDR3 is CASRSERESETQYF. CDR3 DNA: TGTGCCAGCAGGTCAGAGCGGGAGAGTGAGACCCAGTACTTC.